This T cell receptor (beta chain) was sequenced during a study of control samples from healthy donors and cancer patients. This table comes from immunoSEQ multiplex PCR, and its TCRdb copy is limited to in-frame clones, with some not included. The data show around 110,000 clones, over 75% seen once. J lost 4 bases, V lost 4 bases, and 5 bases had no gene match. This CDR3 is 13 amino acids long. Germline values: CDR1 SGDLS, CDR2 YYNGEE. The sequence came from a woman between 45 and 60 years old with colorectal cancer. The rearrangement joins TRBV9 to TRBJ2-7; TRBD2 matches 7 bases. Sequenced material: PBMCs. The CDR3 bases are TGTGCCAGCAGCCCCACGGGGGGTTACGAGCAGTACTTC. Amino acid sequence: CASSPTGGYEQYF.